The 5 T cell receptor beta chains below were found in one sample sequenced in a study of shared clonotypes between healthy human individuals (dated by TCRdb to 2020 to 2022). The library was made by the immunoSEQ multiplex PCR assay. This immuneACCESS table, as held by TCRdb, lists in-frame sequences with V and J called but not all clones. Of the missing ones, under half trace to an unresolved V gene in checked studies; the others have no known cause. This sample is represented by millions of clones; approximately 95% of them were singletons. 0.39% of the sample goes to the ten largest clones. The sequenced sample consisted of naive CD4+ T cells from PBMCs. Taken with the paper, the label for cell subset or site translates to: CD45RA+ positively selected. Receptors originate from a man in his late teens or twenties in good health. Some clones in this sample may be carry-over from other donors' samples.

The chain links TRBV5-1 to TRBJ1-1; D remains unclear. The germline V gene encodes CDR1 SGHRS and CDR2 YFSETQ. V was trimmed by 7 bases and J by 0 bases, leaving 10 bases between them. The length of the CDR3 is 13 residues. CDR3 amino acids: CASQRIVNTEAFF. The CDR3 DNA is TGCGCCAGCCAGCGGATCGTGAACACTGAAGCTTTCTTT.

As for this clone: The same CDR3 is also encoded by other DNA sequences in this sample. This chain joins TRBV5-1 and TRBJ1-1, with D unclear. Trimming cost V 0 bases and J 1 base, with 4 bases left between them. This CDR3 has 13 amino acids. CDR1 is SGHRS, CDR2 YFSETQ, per germline. The CDR3 loop is CASSLAQNTEAFF. In nucleotides, the CDR3 is TGCGCCAGCAGCTTGGCTCAGAACACTGAAGCTTTCTTT.

This clone was detected once. V gene TRBV2 combines with J gene TRBJ1-5, with D possibly being TRBD1 (5 bases). CDR1 is SNHLY, CDR2 FYNNEI, per germline. This CDR3 spans 15 amino acids. V lost 6 bases and J lost 8, with 20 bases in between. CDR3 residues: CASRNRPTVREPQHF. The DNA for the CDR3 is TGTGCCAGCAGGAACCGTCCGACAGTCCGAGAGCCCCAGCATTTT.

V is TRBV10-3 and J is TRBJ1-1, with D possibly TRBD1 on 6 matching bases. The CDR3 is 14 amino acids. V lost 3 bases and J 2 bases, leaving 10 bases between the germline ends. Germline V gene data show CDR1 as ENHRY and CDR2 as SYGVKD. This CDR3 is CAISEGGTNTEAFF. The CDR3 bases are TGTGCCATCAGTGAAGGGGGTACAAACACTGAAGCTTTCTTT.

The table lists this clone with a few counts. The rearrangement links TRBV30 to TRBJ1-5; a weak D match, TRBD1 (5 bases). The V and J ends lost 1 base and 7 bases respectively, with 17 bases between them. This CDR3 is 15 amino acids long. Looked up from germline, CDR1 is GTSNPN and CDR2 is SVGIG (reference sequence). The CDR3 DNA reads as TGTGCCTGGAGTGCACCAGGGTTTACTTTGCAGCCCCAGCATTTT. Amino acid sequence: CAWSAPGFTLQPQHF.